This T cell receptor (beta chain) was identified during a study of shared clonotypes between healthy human individuals. Study-wide results and limits: Represented genetic and exposure-history diversity was restricted by having few donors. Rarefaction curves obtained for sorted subsets showed sequencing incomplete despite large depth.

The ends lost 7 bases at V and 3 bases at J; junction bases unmatched: 15. CDR3 length equals 17 residues. Germline loops: CDR1 LNHDA, CDR2 SQIVND (reference sequence). Measured with immunoSEQ multiplex PCR; TCRdb has only the in-frame clones, and not every one. The sample carries around 1.4 million clones, approximately 98.5% recorded once. As for this clone: Its antigen is unidentified.

The clonotype comes from a man aged 25-45 years in good health. The sample taken for sequencing was naive CD4+ T cells sorted from blood. Subset: CD45RA+ positively selected. The rearrangement joins TRBV19 to TRBJ2-1, with TRBD2 identical over 7 bases. CDR3 in amino acids: CASKRVVWGRDYNEQFF. The CDR3, as DNA: TGTGCCAGTAAGAGGGTTGTATGGGGGAGGGACTACAATGAGCAGTTCTTC.